This TCR beta chain was captured in a study of tumor-infiltrating lymphocytes in primary liver carcinoma (TCRdb year 2017). Turning to the overall study: Between late 2015 and March 2016, about 5 patients in China with histopathologically diagnosed primary liver carcinoma had surgical resection. Samples yielded roughly 3.5 to 8 million productive TCRbeta reads; read depth did not differ significantly between tissue types. A total of around 35 specimens from 5 patients, comprising around 25 tumor regions, 5 adjacent noncancerous liver tissues and 5 peripheral blood samples, were covered by TCRbeta repertoire sequencing. Technical replicate repertoires showed high reproducibility, with mean shared-clone rates about 0.91 and correlation coefficients above 0.95. TCRbeta repertoire sequencing, expression microarrays and whole-exome sequencing were combined in the study across five regions of each liver tumor, with adjacent normal tissue and blood also included. The five patients had tumors staged T1-T3 N0M0, with maximum diameters ranging from roughly 4 to 10 cm. Of the five patients, three men and two women aged 30 to 69 years, four had hepatocellular carcinoma and one had combined HCC and intrahepatic cholangiocarcinoma. The investigation overall reported the following: Pairs of tumor regions showed greater repertoire overlap (mean approximately 35%) than tumor-adjacent pairs (roughly 17%) or tumor-blood pairs (roughly 15%), which is consistent with antigen-driven expansion. Because only the TCR beta chain was sequenced and unpaired alpha chains were not captured, true repertoire diversity is likely underestimated. Only 4 or 5 patients were included in the study, and the authors note that the findings should be validated in a larger study. The top 250 clones made up a significantly larger repertoire fraction in tumors than in blood (p = 0.039). Comparison of CD4+ and CD8+ T cell repertoires was precluded by the use of bulk unsorted samples.

TCRbeta-specific cDNA was reverse-transcribed from approximately 0.5 ug total RNA using a constant-region primer and ProtoScript II reverse transcriptase. Three nested multiplex PCR rounds, following a slightly modified ARM-PCR procedure, were used to build the TCRbeta libraries. The first two PCR rounds used multiplex TRBV1-TRBV30 forward primers with a Cbeta reverse primer, each for about 10 cycles. Sample barcodes and Illumina adapters were added in a final 25-cycle PCR using Deep VentR polymerase. Before sequencing, amplicons of 200-500 bp were purified from gel using a QIAquick gel extraction kit. TCRbeta amplicons were sequenced on an Illumina HiSeq 2500 with 250-bp paired-end reads. In the source study's methods: Trimmomatic v0.33 was used to quality-trim the reads, and FLASH v1.2.11 was used to merge paired reads so that full CDR3 sequences could be recovered. V, D and J germline segments were assigned to the rearranged TCRbeta sequences using MiGEC v1.2.1b. VDJtools v1.0.0 computed clonotype statistics and Shannon-Wiener diversity indices. To cut down on sampling bias, every analysis after diversity analysis relied on just the 250 most abundant clonotypes from each sample. TCRdb trimmed public reads at Q25 via fastp, called clones via MiXCR and kept in-frame beta chains. Every distinct CDR3 protein forms one entry, paired with its most common genes and DNA. In this record, the V and J calls reflect TCRdb's handling and not the investigators' own analysis. In all, the sample holds some 190,000 distinct CDR3 sequences, and roughly 60% of those were seen once. In total, the top ten clones hold under 75% of the sample.

Blood RNA was extracted from unsorted whole blood with TRIzol reagent; germline DNA came from the DNeasy Blood & Tissue kit. Chronic HBV infection was present in the patients, and the patients were treatment-naive at sampling. Before surgery, 3.5 to 4 milliliters of peripheral blood were drawn into K2EDTA tubes. The CDR3 numbers 16 residues from cysteine through phenylalanine. Only CDR3 DNA is held: 48 bases, read in frame from base 1. CDR1 SGHDN and CDR2 FVKESK were looked up in the germline V gene. The trim is 4 bases for V and 2 bases for J, with a gap of 16 bases between the germline ends. A word on this clonotype: Its antigen is currently not known. One base away there is no much larger clone; base qualities are not given.

The TCR originated in a man aged 35 to 55 with primary liver carcinoma and hepatitis B virus infection. The sequence joins TRBV14 to TRBJ2-3; the D region possibly corresponds to TRBD1 (5 bases align). Sequenced input: peripheral blood. The CDR3 region: CASSPDTPPPTDTQYF. DNA sequence: TGTGCCAGCAGCCCGGACACTCCTCCCCCCACAGATACGCAGTATTTT.